Listed below are T cell receptor beta chains from one sample, sequenced in a study of blood T cells in healthy people across ages. MiXCR, applied by TCRdb to the 5' RACE reads, yields one record per CDR3 protein. The sample has more than 800,000 distinct CDR3 sequences, around 45% seen once. Sequencing used blood. These receptors were obtained from a woman aged 60-70 years in good health. Both conserved end residues are part of each CDR3. Fields, in order: D gene, V gene, J gene, clone size, CDR3 DNA, CDR3 protein. D genes are given only for firm matches. Rows give clone size only sometimes, using once, few, many, or a class for an expanded clone.

>-|TRBV6-5|TRBJ2-3|few
TGTGCCAGCAGTTACAGGGATGCCGGACCCGCCCCCGCAGATACGCAGTATTTT
CASSYRDAGPAPADTQYF
>-|TRBV12-5|TRBJ2-5|-
TGTGCTAGTGGTGTATGGGGGAGCAATGAGCAGTACTTC
CASGVWGSNEQYF
>-|TRBV20-1|TRBJ2-1|few
TGCAGTGCTAGCTTAGTCAATGAGCAGTTCTTC
CSASLVNEQFF
>TRBD1|TRBV20-1|TRBJ2-7|-
TGCAGTGCTAGAGATACCCTTGGCGACAGGGGGTCATCCTACGAGCAGTACTTC
CSARDTLGDRGSSYEQYF
>TRBD2|TRBV11-3|TRBJ2-1|-
TGTGCCAGCACGCCGGGACTAGCCATCTTGGGCTCAGTCTACAATGAGCAGTTCTTC
CASTPGLAILGSVYNEQFF
>TRBD2|TRBV20-1|TRBJ2-7|-
TGCAGTGCTGCTTCGCTAGCGGCGGCCTACGAGCAGTACTTC
CSAASLAAAYEQYF
>-|TRBV5-1|TRBJ2-7|-
TGCGCCAGCAGCTTGTTCGGGACGGCTGACTACGAGCAGTACTTC
CASSLFGTADYEQYF
>-|TRBV7-4|TRBJ2-7|-
TGTGCCAGCAGCCACGGACCAACGAGCTCCTACGAGCAGTACTTC
CASSHGPTSSYEQYF
>TRBD1|TRBV3-1|TRBJ1-2|few
TGTGCCAGCAGCCGGGCGCCCCAGGGGGTTGTGGGCTACACCTTC
CASSRAPQGVVGYTF
>TRBD2|TRBV9|TRBJ2-7|-
TGTGCCAGCAGCGTACCCCCGGGACTAGCGGGAGGGACCTACGAGCAGTACTTC
CASSVPPGLAGGTYEQYF
>TRBD1|TRBV28|TRBJ2-7|-
TGTGCCAGCAGCCGAGGGACAGCCCGCGAGCAGTACTTC
CASSRGTAREQYF
>-|TRBV5-1|TRBJ2-7|few
TGCGCCAGCAGCTTCGGGAGTTCGGGCGAGCAGTACTTC
CASSFGSSGEQYF
>-|TRBV5-1|TRBJ2-7|-
TGCGCCAGCAGCTTGGAGACTAGTTCTGGCGAGCAGTACTTC
CASSLETSSGEQYF
>TRBD1|TRBV6-6|TRBJ2-7|many
TGTGCCAGCAGCCGCCGGGACAGAGCCTACGAGCAGTACTTC
CASSRRDRAYEQYF
>-|TRBV11-2|TRBJ1-2|few
TGTGCCAGCAGCGCTCCAGGGATCTATGGCTACACCTTC
CASSAPGIYGYTF
>TRBD1|TRBV27|TRBJ1-5|few
TGTGCCAGCAGTTCCCGTTTTGACAGGGTCGGGCAGCCCCAGCATTTT
CASSSRFDRVGQPQHF
>TRBD1|TRBV3-1|TRBJ2-3|-
TGTGCCAGCAGCCAAGATCCAGGGGGCCCAGATACGCAGTATTTT
CASSQDPGGPDTQYF
>TRBD2|TRBV6-5|TRBJ2-1|-
TGTGCCAGCAGTTCCGGGACTAGCGGGGTCTATGAGCAGTTCTTC
CASSSGTSGVYEQFF
>-|TRBV11-2|TRBJ2-1|-
TGTGCCAGCAGCTTAGGATTGGTCCTGGAGATCCCCTACAATGAGCAGTTCTTC
CASSLGLVLEIPYNEQFF
>-|TRBV5-1|TRBJ2-1|few
TGCGCCAGCAGCTTGGGAGACTCGCCACTCAATGAGCAGTTCTTC
CASSLGDSPLNEQFF
>TRBD2|TRBV9|TRBJ2-2|once
TGTGCCAGCAGCAGGACTAGCGGAGGGAACACCGGGGAGCTGTTTTTT
CASSRTSGGNTGELFF
>TRBD1|TRBV27|TRBJ2-7|-
TGTGCCAGCAGTAAACCGGGACAGGCCTACGAGCAGTACTTC
CASSKPGQAYEQYF
>-|TRBV3-1|TRBJ2-5|-
TGTGCCAGCAGCTCCCAGCTTGGGGGACGAAAGGAGACCCAGTACTTC
CASSSQLGGRKETQYF
>TRBD1|TRBV5-1|TRBJ2-5|few
TGCGCCAGCACAACAGGGGAAGGTGGAGAGACCCAGTACTTC
CASTTGEGGETQYF
>-|TRBV12-3/TRBV12-4|TRBJ2-1|few
TGTGCCAGCACATACATGAGGTACAATGAGCAGTTCTTC
CASTYMRYNEQFF
>-|TRBV6-6|TRBJ1-2|-
TGTGCCAGCAGTTACTTGGTGGGGTCGGACGGCTACACCTTC
CASSYLVGSDGYTF
>TRBD2|TRBV5-1|TRBJ2-4|-
TGCGCCAGCAGCTTGGGCGGGAGTGACATTCAGTACTTC
CASSLGGSDIQYF
>-|TRBV9|TRBJ2-3|few
TGTGCCAGCAGCGACGGACTCCGAGGGCATACGCAGTATTTT
CASSDGLRGHTQYF
>-|TRBV10-1|TRBJ1-2|-
TGCGCCAGCAGTGGGGGCCGGCAGGGTTTGAGGACTAGCGATGGCTACACCTTC
CASSGGRQGLRTSDGYTF
>TRBD2|TRBV5-1|TRBJ2-5|-
TGCGCCAGCAGCTTGGAATCGGGAGGGGAGGAGACCCAGTACTTC
CASSLESGGEETQYF
>-|TRBV3-1|TRBJ2-2|-
TGTGCCAGCAGCACCACCGGGGAGCTGTTTTTT
CASSTTGELFF
>-|TRBV6-2/TRBV6-3|TRBJ2-3|-
TGTGCCAGCAGGACCATGGTCCGGGCGTCGGATACGCAGTATTTT
CASRTMVRASDTQYF
>-|TRBV6-2/TRBV6-3|TRBJ2-3|-
TGTGCCAGCAGTTACAACGTGGCACAAGATACGCAGTATTTT
CASSYNVAQDTQYF
>TRBD2|TRBV20-1|TRBJ2-1|few
TGCAGTGCTAGAGATAGGGCTAGCGGGACCCTCTCCTACAATGAGCAGTTCTTC
CSARDRASGTLSYNEQFF
>TRBD1|TRBV12-3/TRBV12-4|TRBJ2-3|once
TGTGCCAGCAGCCAACAGGGGGCGATCACAGATACGCAGTATTTT
CASSQQGAITDTQYF
>-|TRBV20-1|TRBJ2-5|-
TGCAGTGCTAGACCTAGCAACCAAGAGACCCAGTACTTC
CSARPSNQETQYF
>-|TRBV11-1|TRBJ2-3|-
TGTGCCAGCAGCTCGGACAGCCGCACAGATACGCAGTATTTT
CASSSDSRTDTQYF
>-|TRBV10-3|TRBJ2-1|-
TGTGCCATCCAGCGGACCAGCTCCTACAATGAGCAGTTCTTC
CAIQRTSSYNEQFF
>-|TRBV7-2|TRBJ2-3|many
TGTGCCAGCAGCTTAGACGGATCCACAGATACGCAGTATTTT
CASSLDGSTDTQYF
>TRBD2|TRBV3-1|TRBJ2-1|once
TGTGCCAGCAGCCAACTCGGGACTAGCGGAAGTCAGCAGTTCTTC
CASSQLGTSGSQQFF
>-|TRBV25-1|TRBJ2-5|few
TGTGCCAGCAGTGAACGAGGGGGGGCAGGGGAGACCCAGTACTTC
CASSERGGAGETQYF
>-|TRBV27|TRBJ1-2|few
TGTGCCAGCAGTATGGACCCCTTTGGGGGCTACACCTTC
CASSMDPFGGYTF
>-|TRBV9|TRBJ2-3|few
TGTGCCAGCAGCGTAGTTCCCCGGGACGGCGATACGCAGTATTTT
CASSVVPRDGDTQYF
>TRBD1|TRBV9|TRBJ1-4|-
TGTGCCAGCAGCGTAGGGACAGGGGTCAGAAATGAAAAACTGTTTTTT
CASSVGTGVRNEKLFF
>TRBD1|TRBV9|TRBJ2-5|-
TGTGCCAGCAGCGTAGCGGGGACAGACACGGAGCAGTACTTC
CASSVAGTDTEQYF
>-|TRBV5-1|TRBJ1-5|many
TGCGCCAGCAGCCTTGGAGGGCCCAATCAGCCCCAGCATTTT
CASSLGGPNQPQHF
>-|TRBV6-2/TRBV6-3|TRBJ2-1|few
TGTGCCAGCAGTTACCTCACTAGTCCTCGGAACCATGAGCAGTTCTTC
CASSYLTSPRNHEQFF
>-|TRBV2|TRBJ1-2|few
TGTGCCAGCATACCTCAAATGGGGTTATCTGGCTACACCTTC
CASIPQMGLSGYTF
>TRBD2|TRBV4-2|TRBJ2-1|-
TGTGCCAGCAGCCAAGATCAAGCGGGAGAAAGCGAGCAGTTCTTC
CASSQDQAGESEQFF
>TRBD2|TRBV5-4|TRBJ2-7|-
TGTGCCAGCAGCTCTTTCGGGGGGGGCTACGAGCAGTACTTC
CASSSFGGGYEQYF
>TRBD1|TRBV6-5|TRBJ2-7|few
TGTGCCATCTCCCGGACAGGGGCGTCCTACGAGCAGTACTTC
CAISRTGASYEQYF
>TRBD1|TRBV29-1|TRBJ2-1|-
TGCAGCGTTATTCCCCGGGACAGGGGTTACAATGAGCAGTTCTTC
CSVIPRDRGYNEQFF
>TRBD1|TRBV4-1|TRBJ1-1|-
TGCGCCAGCAGCCAATTAAGGGGGCGTGACACTGAAGCTTTCTTT
CASSQLRGRDTEAFF
>TRBD1|TRBV10-3|TRBJ1-2|-
TGTGCCATCAGTCTGGACAGGGGAACTAACTATGGCTACACCTTC
CAISLDRGTNYGYTF
>-|TRBV12-3/TRBV12-4|TRBJ2-4|-
TGTGCCAGCAGTTTCCAGTCAGGACTTACCAAAAACATTCAGTACTTC
CASSFQSGLTKNIQYF
>-|TRBV27|TRBJ2-1|-
TGTGCCAGCAAGCCTAGGGAACGGGGACCTTACAATGAGCAGTTCTTC
CASKPRERGPYNEQFF
>-|TRBV10-3|TRBJ2-7|-
TGTGCCATCGGAGGCGGCTACGAGCAGTACTTC
CAIGGGYEQYF
>-|TRBV20-1|TRBJ2-3|-
TGCAGTGCTAGAAAATCCCTAAGCGATACGCAGTATTTT
CSARKSLSDTQYF
>-|TRBV12-3/TRBV12-4|TRBJ2-3|-
TGTGCCACCACAACAGACAGGCCAGATACGCAGTATTTT
CATTTDRPDTQYF